This is a list of T cell receptor beta chains from one sample in a study of cytomegalovirus exposure and HLA in healthy donors. Generated by immunoSEQ multiplex PCR, the TCRdb table keeps only in-frame clones and is missing some. The sample has 100,000 to 150,000 clones, over 60% seen once; the top ten hold approximately 1.3%. Sequenced material: PBMCs. The receptors shown here come from a female donor in good health and CMV-seronegative. Each CDR3 is given with its conserved first and last residue. D genes are given only for firm matches. Clone size is shown for a subset of rows, as once, few, many or a class of expanded clone.

TRBD2,TRBV6-5,NA,TRBJ2-7,12,CASRMTSGLQYF,TGTGCCAGCAGAATGACTAGCGGGCTGCAGTACTTC
NA,TRBV27,NA,TRBJ2-7,13,CASSPTGFYEQYF,TGTGCCAGCAGTCCAACAGGGTTTTACGAGCAGTACTTC
TRBD2,TRBV6-4,NA,TRBJ2-1,15,CASSDRAGGYNEQFF,TGTGCCAGCAGTGACCGGGCGGGGGGCTACAATGAGCAGTTCTTC
NA,TRBV6-1,NA,TRBJ2-7,13,CASSSAGSHEQYF,TGTGCCAGCAGTTCTGCAGGGTCCCACGAGCAGTACTTC
NA,TRBV4-2,NA,TRBJ1-1,15,CASSQGLGQTTEAFF,TGTGCCAGCAGCCAGGGGTTAGGACAGACCACTGAAGCTTTCTTT
TRBD1,TRBV18,once,TRBJ1-4,14,CASSRQGADEKLFF,TGTGCCAGCTCACGACAGGGGGCCGATGAAAAACTGTTTTTT
NA,TRBV27,NA,TRBJ2-1,12,CASSADRHEQFF,TGTGCCAGCAGTGCCGACAGGCATGAGCAGTTCTTC
NA,TRBV9,NA,TRBJ2-4,16,CASSISPSPAKNIQYF,TGTGCCAGCAGCATTAGCCCTAGCCCTGCCAAAAACATTCAGTACTTC
NA,TRBV7-3,NA,TRBJ1-5,13,CASSLGLNQPQHF,TGTGCCAGCAGCCTTGGGCTTAATCAGCCCCAGCATTTT
NA,TRBV7-9,NA,TRBJ1-4,16,CASSFDPGNMNEKLFF,TGTGCCAGCAGCTTTGACCCGGGGAATATGAATGAAAAACTGTTTTTT
TRBD1,TRBV5-1,NA,TRBJ2-7,14,CASSSSGGPYEQYF,TGCGCCAGCAGCTCTTCAGGGGGCCCCTACGAGCAGTACTTC
NA,TRBV5-1,NA,TRBJ2-2,13,CASSADNTGELFF,TGCGCCAGCAGTGCAGATAACACCGGGGAGCTGTTTTTT
NA,TRBV6-5,NA,TRBJ1-5,15,CASSYLGVGSQPQHF,TGTGCCAGCAGTTACCTCGGGGTTGGGAGTCAGCCCCAGCATTTT
NA,TRBV6-5,NA,TRBJ2-7,15,CASRAGVSRSYEQYF,TGTGCCAGCAGGGCAGGGGTGTCCCGCTCCTACGAGCAGTACTTC
TRBD2,TRBV29-1,NA,TRBJ2-7,13,CSVGEGSPNEQYF,TGCAGCGTTGGGGAGGGGTCCCCAAACGAGCAGTACTTC
TRBD2,TRBV9,NA,TRBJ2-1,17,CASSVGGSAGGHNEQFF,TGTGCCAGCAGCGTAGGTGGGAGTGCGGGGGGGCACAATGAGCAGTTCTTC
NA,TRBV6-5,NA,TRBJ1-2,15,CASRTFGGSNYGYTF,TGTGCCAGCAGAACCTTCGGGGGATCTAACTATGGCTACACCTTC